The 9 T cell receptor beta chains listed next were all sequenced from one sample in a study of early T cells in non-severe SARS-CoV-2 infection. From the 5' RACE reads, TCRdb called clonotypes with MiXCR, one entry per CDR3 protein. The data hold 20,000 to 25,000 distinct CDR3 sequences, with about 5.7% observed a single time. The sequencing used whole blood, collected at baseline. These receptors were collected from an adult who was a healthcare worker with PCR-confirmed SARS-CoV-2 infection or an uninfected control (not recorded which).

This clonotype was recorded at least ten times. V usage is TRBV11-1 and J usage is TRBJ1-6; D remains unclear. The CDR3 loop spans 12 amino acids. Deletions cut 8 bases from V and 4 bases from J, with 6 bases between. Per germline, CDR1 SGHAT and CDR2 FQDESV (reference sequence). This CDR3 is CASAGYNSPLHF. CDR3 nucleotides: TGTGCCAGCGCGGGGTATAATTCACCCCTCCACTTT.

This clonotype was recorded many times. This rearrangement joins TRBV7-8 to TRBJ1-6; D is unclear. Trimming cost V 1 base and J 7 bases, with 17 bases left between them. CDR3 length: 17 amino acids. CDR1 SGHVS and CDR2 FQNEAQ come from the germline V gene. The CDR3 nucleotides are TGTGCCAGCAGCTTAGAGGTGGGAACGGCTAGGAATTCACCCCTCCACTTT. Translation gives CASSLEVGTARNSPLHF.

Sample share makes this clonotype medium-sized. The V call is TRBV20-1, the J call TRBJ1-5; D ambiguous. The germline CDR1 and CDR2 sequences are DFQATT and SNEGSKA (reference sequence). V lost 3 bases to trimming and J lost 4 bases, with 10 bases between them. There are 13 residues in the CDR3. Written as DNA, the CDR3 is TGCAGTGCTAGTGTGCTGGGGAATCAGCCCCAGCATTTT. This gives the protein CSASVLGNQPQHF.

This clonotype was counted ten times or more. In nucleotides, the CDR3 is TGTGCCAGCAGCCCCCAAGAGTCCAGCGAGCAGTACTTC. This encodes CASSPQESSEQYF. This sequence joins TRBV7-6 and TRBJ2-7; D is unclear. Germline values: CDR1 SGHVS, CDR2 FNYEAQ. Trimming pared 5 bases from V and 6 bases from J, leaving 14 bases between. The CDR3 is made up of 13 amino acids.

The CDR3 region has the DNA TGTGCCAGCAACAGGCTGAACACTGAAGCTTTCTTT. Its protein product is CASNRLNTEAFF. The gene calls are TRBV12-3 or TRBV12-4 and TRBJ1-1; D perhaps matches TRBD1 (5 bases). The CDR3 extends over 12 amino acids. Deletions cut 7 bases from V and 0 bases from J, with 6 bases between.

This clonotype has a count of ten or more. The chain employs TRBV19 and TRBJ2-2, with TRBD2 as a possible D gene (6 bases). Looked up from germline, CDR1 is LNHDA and CDR2 is SQIVND (reference sequence). Deletions cut 3 bases from V and 4 bases from J, with 15 bases between. This CDR3 comprises 16 residues. The chain's CDR3 is CASSIPVAVGTGELFF. CDR3 sequence (DNA): TGTGCCAGTAGTATCCCGGTAGCGGTGGGCACCGGGGAGCTGTTTTTT.

This clonotype has more than one count but fewer than ten. The chain couples TRBV13 to TRBJ2-7; D might be TRBD1 (6 bases). The CDR3 covers 14 residues. With 4 bases removed from V and 2 bases from J, the gap between germline ends came to 12 bases. Germline CDR1 is PRHDT and CDR2 is FYEKMQ (reference sequence). CDR3 residues: CASSSRDNPYEQYF. CDR3 in DNA: TGTGCCAGCAGCTCCCGGGACAACCCCTACGAGCAGTACTTC.

The rearrangement joins TRBV20-1 to TRBJ1-2, with D possibly being TRBD1 (5 bases). CDR3 length: 14 amino acids. V dropped 6 bases and J dropped 0 bases, with 14 bases sitting between them. CDR1 is DFQATT, CDR2 SNEGSKA, per germline (reference sequence). The CDR3 region is CSADPQGANYGYTF. The DNA for the CDR3 is TGCAGTGCGGATCCCCAGGGAGCTAACTATGGCTACACCTTC.

This clonotype came up many times. This chain connects TRBV7-8 to TRBJ2-7, with D perhaps TRBD1 or TRBD2 (5 bases each). This CDR3 is built from 15 residues. Between the trimmed V and J ends, which lost 5 bases and 4 bases, there was a span of 18 bases. Germline V gene data show CDR1 as SGHVS and CDR2 as FQNEAQ. CDR3 coding DNA: TGTGCCAGCAGCCCCGGGGCAAGGAGACCTTACGAGCAGTACTTC. It yields the protein CASSPGARRPYEQYF.